These 26 T cell receptor beta chains were all obtained from the same sample, sequenced in a study of blood T cell repertoires in COVID-19. Clones were read by immunoSEQ multiplex PCR, and TCRdb kept only the in-frame ones, dropping some. Seen here are hundreds of thousands of clones, over 75% observed once, and the top ten hold 1%. Sequenced material: PBMCs or T cells enriched from blood (not recorded which). Source of these receptors: a man between 18 and 29 years old who had recovered from COVID-19.

This chain connects TRBV5-1 to TRBJ1-6; D perhaps matches TRBD1 (6 bases). Germline CDR1 reads SGHRS; CDR2 reads YFSETQ. V was cut by 0 bases and J by 10 bases, with 20 bases left in between. CDR3 size: 17 residues. In DNA form, the CDR3 reads TGCGCCAGCAGCTTGGGCCTGGGCTCAGGGGACGTATCACCCCTCCACTTT. The encoded protein is CASSLGLGSGDVSPLHF.

The chain combines TRBV4-3 with TRBJ2-1, with D possibly matching TRBD1 (5 bases). CDR1 is LGHNA, CDR2 YSLEER, per germline. V was shortened by 0 bases and J by 0 bases, with 9 bases between the two germline ends. This CDR3 region has 16 residues. The CDR3 DNA follows: TGCGCCAGCAGCCAAGAAAGTAGGGGCTCCTACAATGAGCAGTTCTTC. Residues: CASSQESRGSYNEQFF.

Details on this clone: The same CDR3 can be traced to other DNA sequences in this sample. The V call is TRBV3-1 (or the pseudogene TRBV3-2), the J call TRBJ2-7; D may be TRBD1 (5 bases). The germline gives CDR1 LGHDT, CDR2 YNNKEL (reference sequence). The CDR3 is 13 residues long. The germline V and J ends were trimmed by 0 bases and 4 bases, with 7 bases remaining between them. The DNA of the CDR3 is TGTGCCAGCAGCCAAGAAGGGGTTTACGAGCAGTACTTC. Encoded protein: CASSQEGVYEQYF.

This rearrangement joins TRBV19 to TRBJ1-1; D possibly corresponds to TRBD1 (5 bases). The length of the CDR3 is 14 residues. CDR1 and CDR2 from the germline V gene are LNHDA and SQIVND (reference sequence). V was shortened by 6 bases and J by 3 bases, with 14 bases between the two germline ends. The CDR3 loop is CASSPTQGDTEAFF. The DNA for the CDR3 is TGTGCCAGTAGCCCCACGCAGGGTGACACTGAAGCTTTCTTT. The complete variable domain, with remaining parts taken from reference TRBV19 and TRBJ1-1, reads DGGITQSPKYLFRKEGQNVTLSCEQNLNHDAMYWYRQDPGQGLRLIYYSQIVNDFQKGDIAEGYSVSREKKESFPLTVTSAQKNPTAFYLCASSPTQGDTEAFFGQGTRLTVV.

Here the CDR3 DNA reads TGCGCCAGCAGCCAGGAATTAGCGGGAGTTAGAACAGATACGCAGTATTTT. This codes for CASSQELAGVRTDTQYF. The gene calls are TRBV4-3 and TRBJ2-3; 9 nucleotides match TRBD2. V lost 3 bases, J lost 3 bases, and 10 bases stayed unmatched. This CDR3 is 17 amino acids long. In germline, CDR1 is LGHNA, CDR2 YSLEER.

The genes are TRBV4-3 and TRBJ2-7; D is perhaps TRBD1 (5 bases). CDR1 LGHNA and CDR2 YSLEER come from the germline V gene. V was cut by 1 base and J by 4 bases, with 17 bases left in between. The CDR3 extends over 16 amino acids. CDR3 in DNA: TGCGCCAGCAGCCAAGCCCAAGGGGCCGTGACGTACGAGCAGTACTTC. Its protein product is CASSQAQGAVTYEQYF.

The chain couples TRBV2 to TRBJ2-7; D is ambiguous. CDR3 size: 12 residues. Trimming took off 6 bases at V and 1 base at J, with 7 bases between the two ends. Germline lookup yields CDR1 SNHLY and CDR2 FYNNEI. The CDR3 DNA reads TGTGCCAGCAGCCAGGAATCCTACGAGCAGTACTTC. This encodes CASSQESYEQYF.

V and J are TRBV3-1 (or the pseudogene TRBV3-2) and TRBJ1-3; D is ambiguous. The CDR3 sequence is 14 residues long. CDR1 LGHDT and CDR2 YNNKEL come from the germline V gene (reference sequence). With 4 bases removed from V and 0 bases from J, the gap between germline ends came to 7 bases. The CDR3 DNA is TGTGCCAGCAGCCCAGTCCTCTCTGGAAACACCATATATTTT. Translation gives CASSPVLSGNTIYF.

CDR3 loop: CASSSDRAGNTIYF. The CDR3 DNA follows: TGTGCCAGCAGCTCAGACAGGGCTGGAAACACCATATATTTT. This sequence joins TRBV5-4 and TRBJ1-3; 7 bases are a match to TRBD1. The CDR3 covers 14 residues. Germline V gene data show CDR1 as SGHNT and CDR2 as YYREEE (reference sequence). The J segment lost 2 bases and the V segment lost 3 bases, leaving 2 bases of the junction unmatched.

The chain links TRBV7-2 to TRBJ2-3; the match to TRBD2 covers 7 bases. Germline V gene lookup returns CDR1 SGHTA and CDR2 FQGNSA. This CDR3 has 15 residues. Trimming removed 1 base from V and 7 bases from J; junction bases left unmatched: 8. This chain's CDR3 is CASSLGSSGTYTQYF. CDR3 nucleotide sequence: TGTGCCAGCAGCTTAGGGTCGAGCGGGACCTATACGCAGTATTTT.

The rearrangement joins TRBV2 to TRBJ2-7; TRBD1 matches 9 bases. The CDR3 is 14 residues long. Germline trimming cut 5 bases from V and 5 bases from J; bases unmatched to any gene: 7. CDR1 is SNHLY and CDR2 is FYNNEI in the germline V gene. The CDR3 region is CASSSGQGIDEQYF. The CDR3, as DNA: TGTGCCAGCAGTTCGGGACAGGGAATCGACGAGCAGTACTTC. The full variable domain, its missing parts supplied by reference TRBV2 and TRBJ2-7, is EPEVTQTPSHQVTQMGQEVILRCVPISNHLYFYWYRQILGQKVEFLVSFYNNEISEKSEIFDDQFSVERPDGSNFTLKIRSTKLEDSAMYFCASSSGQGIDEQYFGPGTRLTVT.

The chain uses TRBV3-1 (or the pseudogene TRBV3-2) and TRBJ2-7; 7 bases are shared with TRBD1. V was clipped by 4 bases and J by 6 bases; unmatched bases: 18. This CDR3 spans 17 amino acids. The germline V gene encodes CDR1 LGHDT and CDR2 YNNKEL (reference sequence). CDR3 loop: CASSLRPDRALPSEQYF. The DNA for the CDR3 is TGTGCCAGCAGCCTACGACCCGACAGGGCCCTCCCCTCCGAGCAGTACTTC.

Worth noting for this clone: The same CDR3 also results from other DNA sequences found in this sample. V usage is TRBV5-1 and J usage is TRBJ2-2; a possible D gene is TRBD1 (5 bases). Germline assignment: CDR1 SGHRS and CDR2 YFSETQ. V was pared by 0 bases and J by 4 bases, with 7 bases between. CDR3 length equals 14 residues. Here the CDR3 DNA reads TGCGCCAGCAGCTTGGATGGGGCCACCGGGGAGCTGTTTTTT. The encoded protein is CASSLDGATGELFF.

The J gene is TRBJ1-5, the V gene TRBV19; TRBD1 might be the D (6 bases). This CDR3 spans 15 amino acids. The V gene lost 4 bases and the J gene lost 0 bases, with 10 bases spanning the gap. CDR1 and CDR2 from the germline V gene are LNHDA and SQIVND (reference sequence). The CDR3 nucleotides are TGTGCCAGTAGTACCACAGGGTTTAGCAATCAGCCCCAGCATTTT. Protein sequence: CASSTTGFSNQPQHF.

This rearrangement joins TRBV7-8 to TRBJ2-7; D remains unclear. Trimming took off 5 bases at V and 0 bases at J, with 11 bases between the two ends. This CDR3 region has 14 residues. Germline loops: CDR1 SGHVS, CDR2 FQNEAQ. The CDR3 bases are TGTGCCAGCAGCGAGGAGTGGAGCTCCTACGAGCAGTACTTC. It translates to CASSEEWSSYEQYF.

The chain combines TRBV7-9 with TRBJ1-6, with D perhaps TRBD1 (5 bases). This CDR3 region has 15 residues. CDR1 is SEHNR and CDR2 is FQNEAQ in the germline V gene (reference sequence). Trimming removed 4 bases at V and 10 bases at J, with 17 bases between. CDR3 amino acids: CASSSSTRGVSPLHF. In nucleotides, the CDR3 is TGTGCCAGCAGCTCATCGACACGGGGGGTCTCACCCCTCCACTTT.

The chain is built from TRBV27 and TRBJ1-1, with 8 nucleotides matching TRBD1. V shed 6 bases, J shed 6 bases, and the junction held 9 bases outside the gene matches. The CDR3 runs to 14 residues. CDR1 MNHEY and CDR2 SMNVEV come from the germline V gene (reference sequence). The CDR3 loop is CASRTITGGAEAFF. The DNA for the CDR3 is TGTGCCAGCAGGACTATTACAGGGGGGGCTGAAGCTTTCTTT.

The chain is built from TRBV15 and TRBJ1-5; D not certain. Deletions cut 5 bases from V and 2 bases from J, with 13 bases between. CDR3 size: 15 residues. In germline, CDR1 is LNHNV, CDR2 YYDKDF (reference sequence). The CDR3 protein is CATSHSGVGNQPQHF. The DNA of the CDR3 is TGTGCCACCAGCCACAGCGGGGTTGGCAATCAGCCCCAGCATTTT.

The chain uses TRBV7-3 and TRBJ1-2; TRBD1 is a possible D gene (5 bases). The CDR3 loop spans 15 amino acids. Looked up from germline, CDR1 is SGHTA and CDR2 is FQGTGA. Trimming cost V 3 bases and J 4 bases, with 15 bases left between them. The DNA for the CDR3 is TGTGCCAGCAGCTTGGGGAGGGGACTCAGCTATGGCTACACCTTC. This translates into CASSLGRGLSYGYTF.

The chain links TRBV10-3 to TRBJ2-3; TRBD1 aligns across 9 bases. CDR3 length: 18 residues. V gave up 10 bases and J gave up 10 bases; unmatched junction bases: 27. Germline CDR1 and CDR2: ENHRY and SYGVKD. This CDR3 reads CASHGQGSQGRTQLAQYF. CDR3 in DNA: TGTGCCAGCCACGGACAGGGGTCCCAGGGTAGAACACAGTTGGCGCAGTATTTT.

This clone was seen a few times. V and J are TRBV19 and TRBJ2-1; 7 positions match TRBD2. Germline CDR1 and CDR2: LNHDA and SQIVND (reference sequence). This CDR3 contains 15 residues. V gave up 5 bases and J gave up 7 bases; unmatched junction bases: 11. For the CDR3, the DNA is TGTGCCAGTAGTTTGTTAGGGAGGGTTGGGAATGAGCAGTTCTTC. It is translated as CASSLLGRVGNEQFF.

Of note for this clone: At the DNA level, this CDR3 is encoded by other sequences in the same sample as well. The V and J genes are TRBV10-3 and TRBJ2-1, with 14 positions matching TRBD2. The CDR3 contains 13 residues. The ends lost 6 bases at V and 9 bases at J; junction bases unmatched: 1. Germline V gene data show CDR1 as ENHRY and CDR2 as SYGVKD. The CDR3 loop is CAIRGLAGGEQFF. Here the CDR3 DNA reads TGTGCCATCAGAGGACTAGCGGGAGGTGAGCAGTTCTTC.

The gene calls are TRBV12-5 and TRBJ1-2; 9 nucleotides align to TRBD1. CDR1 is LGHNT, CDR2 FRNRAP, per germline. The CDR3 runs to 16 residues. Trimming took 5 bases from V and 6 from J; bases not matched to a gene: 13. This CDR3 reads CASGPFGTGWRDGYTF. The CDR3, as DNA: TGTGCTAGTGGTCCCTTCGGGACAGGGTGGCGTGATGGCTACACCTTC. The whole variable domain, filled in from reference TRBV12-5 and TRBJ1-2, reads DARVTQTPRHKVTEMGQEVTMRCQPILGHNTVFWYRQTMMQGLELLAYFRNRAPLDDSGMPKDRFSAEMPDATLATLKIQPSEPRDSAVYFCASGPFGTGWRDGYTFGSGTRLTVV.

The chain joins TRBV28 to TRBJ2-1; 9 nucleotides match TRBD1. Germline V gene lookup returns CDR1 MDHEN and CDR2 SYDVKM. The V gene end was trimmed by 5 bases and the J gene end by 4 bases; junction bases not matched to a gene: 3. The CDR3 has 14 amino acids. The CDR3 loop reads CASSTGGGYNEQFF. CDR3 nucleotides: TGTGCCAGCAGTACAGGGGGCGGTTACAATGAGCAGTTCTTC.

This chain joins TRBV18 and TRBJ2-1, with 13 bases lining up with TRBD2. This CDR3 spans 16 amino acids. Per germline, CDR1 KGHSH and CDR2 LQKENI. The junction had 9 bases not matched to a gene; V was cut back by 3 bases and J by 10 bases. CDR3 protein: CASSPTSGGSLREQFF. The CDR3, as DNA: TGTGCCAGCTCACCGACTAGCGGGGGGTCCTTAAGGGAGCAGTTCTTC.

The chain couples TRBV28 to TRBJ2-7, with D unclear. Trimming took off 3 bases at V and 3 bases at J, with 9 bases between the two ends. The V gene's germline CDR1 is MDHEN and CDR2 SYDVKM. The CDR3 extends over 13 amino acids. The DNA of the CDR3 is TGTGCCAGCAGTTTTGTAGAGAACTACGAGCAGTACTTC. This encodes CASSFVENYEQYF.